A single sample is the source of the 6 T cell receptor beta chains below, sequenced in a study of control samples from healthy donors and cancer patients. Produced via immunoSEQ multiplex PCR; TCRdb's table is partial and in-frame only. The table has around 170,000 clones, nearly 90% seen once. Sequencing used blood. The receptor source for this set is a woman between 50 and 59 years old in good health.

The rearrangement uses TRBV19 and TRBJ1-1; the D is unclear. Trimming removed 2 bases from V and 1 base from J, with 2 bases in between. This CDR3 contains 12 residues. Germline V gene sequence: CDR1 LNHDA, CDR2 SQIVND (reference sequence). CDR3: CASSIQNTEAFF. CDR3 sequence (DNA): TGTGCCAGTAGTATACAGAACACTGAAGCTTTCTTT. Full variable domain (rest looked up from reference TRBV19 and TRBJ1-1): DGGITQSPKYLFRKEGQNVTLSCEQNLNHDAMYWYRQDPGQGLRLIYYSQIVNDFQKGDIAEGYSVSREKKESFPLTVTSAQKNPTAFYLCASSIQNTEAFFGQGTRLTVV.

The rearrangement links TRBV28 to TRBJ1-5, with TRBD1 identical over 8 bases. CDR3 length: 14 residues. V shed 6 bases, J shed 7 bases, and the junction held 8 bases outside the gene matches. CDR1 is MDHEN and CDR2 is SYDVKM in the germline V gene. The CDR3 DNA reads TGTGCCAGCAGAAATGGACAGGGTGGACAGCCCCAGCATTTT. This translates into CASRNGQGGQPQHF.

The rearrangement links TRBV2 to TRBJ1-2; the D is unclear. This CDR3 contains 15 residues. V dropped 3 bases and J dropped 5 bases, with 16 bases sitting between them. Germline assignment: CDR1 SNHLY and CDR2 FYNNEI. CDR3 sequence reads: CASSEQLGGRYGYTF. The CDR3 DNA reads TGTGCCAGCAGTGAGCAATTGGGAGGCAGGTATGGCTACACCTTC.

This clone came up a few times. A junction boundary mismatches the germline segment, possibly from a read error. The chain couples TRBV3-1 (or the pseudogene TRBV3-2) to TRBJ2-2, with 8 bases matching TRBD1. The CDR3 spans 13 residues. Looked up from germline, CDR1 is LGHDT and CDR2 is YNNKEL (reference sequence). The CDR3 bases are TGTGCCAGCAGTCCAAGTGAGATCAGGGGGCGAATCTTT. It translates to CASSPSEIRGRIF.

The chain links TRBV9 to TRBJ1-1; 7 bases map to TRBD1. J was trimmed by 5 bases and V by 4 bases; bases with no gene match: 11. The CDR3 loop spans 15 amino acids. Germline V gene lookup returns CDR1 SGDLS and CDR2 YYNGEE. The CDR3 DNA reads TGTGCCAGCAGCCGGGAAGGGGGCAGACAGACTGAAGCTTTCTTT. It codes for CASSREGGRQTEAFF.

The chain recombines TRBV5-4 with TRBJ2-1; the match to TRBD2 covers 9 bases. The CDR3 runs 17 residues. From germline, CDR1 is SGHNT and CDR2 YYREEE (reference sequence). V lost 0 bases, J lost 6 bases, and 10 bases stayed unmatched. The CDR3 protein is CASSLAGSSGARNEQFF. In DNA form, the CDR3 reads TGTGCCAGCAGCTTGGCCGGGTCTAGCGGGGCACGCAATGAGCAGTTCTTC.